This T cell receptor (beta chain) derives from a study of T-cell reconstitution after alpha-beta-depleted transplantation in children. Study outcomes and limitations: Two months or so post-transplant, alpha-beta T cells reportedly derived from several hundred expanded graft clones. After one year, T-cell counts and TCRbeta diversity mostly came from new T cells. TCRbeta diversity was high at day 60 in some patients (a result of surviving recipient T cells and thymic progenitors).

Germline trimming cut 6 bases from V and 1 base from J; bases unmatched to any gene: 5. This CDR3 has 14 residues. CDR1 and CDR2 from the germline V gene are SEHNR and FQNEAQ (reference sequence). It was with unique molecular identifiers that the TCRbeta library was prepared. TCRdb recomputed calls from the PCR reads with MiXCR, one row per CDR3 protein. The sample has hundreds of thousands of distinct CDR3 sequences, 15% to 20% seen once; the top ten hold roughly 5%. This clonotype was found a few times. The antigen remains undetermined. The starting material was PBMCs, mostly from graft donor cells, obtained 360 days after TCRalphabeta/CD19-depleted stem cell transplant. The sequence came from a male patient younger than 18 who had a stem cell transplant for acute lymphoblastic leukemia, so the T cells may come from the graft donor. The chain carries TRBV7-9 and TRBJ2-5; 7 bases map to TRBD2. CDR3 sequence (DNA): TGTGCCAGCAGAAGCGGGGCCCTCCAAGAGACCCAGTACTTC. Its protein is CASRSGALQETQYF.